This T cell receptor beta chain is drawn from a study of neurological immune-mediated disorders. Whole-study context: Secondary progressive cases numbered 3 among the roughly 34 multiple sclerosis patients, while the other 31 were relapsing-remitting.

General study points: Multiple sclerosis patients had less TCR clonal expansion than even healthy controls, unlike HTLV-1-associated myelopathy.

The CDR3 runs 16 residues. The J segment lost 5 bases and the V segment lost 5 bases, leaving 13 bases of the junction unmatched. Per germline, CDR1 LNHDA and CDR2 SQIVND (reference sequence). The cDNA was generated through 5'RACE incorporating 10-nucleotide random UMIs. From 15-18 subjects, every sequencing run obtained over 190 million TCR-beta sequences. Using its own MiXCR run on the 5' RACE reads, TCRdb lists one record per CDR3 protein. The sample holds 50,000 to 65,000 distinct CDR3 sequences; approximately 3.9% are singletons and the top ten take approximately 1.6%. Points on this clonotype: No antigen is known for it.

The chain links TRBV19 to TRBJ1-2; 8 nucleotides align to TRBD1. The receptor comes from a man younger than 40 with multiple sclerosis. Specimen: PBMCs. The CDR3 loop reads CASSSGQAQLSYGYTF. The DNA of the CDR3 is TGTGCCAGTAGTTCGGGACAGGCACAACTTTCATATGGCTACACCTTC.